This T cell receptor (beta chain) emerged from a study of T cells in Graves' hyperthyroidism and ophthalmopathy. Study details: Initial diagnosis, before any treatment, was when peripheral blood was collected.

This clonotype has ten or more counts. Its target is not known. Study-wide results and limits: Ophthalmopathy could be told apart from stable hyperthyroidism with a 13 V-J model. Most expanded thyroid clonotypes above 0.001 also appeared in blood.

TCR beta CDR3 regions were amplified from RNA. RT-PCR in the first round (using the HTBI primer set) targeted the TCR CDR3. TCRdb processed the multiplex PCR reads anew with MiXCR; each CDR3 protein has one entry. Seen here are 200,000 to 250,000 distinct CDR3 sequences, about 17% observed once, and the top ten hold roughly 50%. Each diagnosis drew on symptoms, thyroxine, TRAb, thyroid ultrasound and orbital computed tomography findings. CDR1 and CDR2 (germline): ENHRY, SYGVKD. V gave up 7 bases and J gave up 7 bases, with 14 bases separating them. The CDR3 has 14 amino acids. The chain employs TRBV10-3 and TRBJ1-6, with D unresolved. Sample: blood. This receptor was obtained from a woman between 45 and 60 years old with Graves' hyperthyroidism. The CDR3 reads CAITEGRTNSPLHF. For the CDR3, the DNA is TGTGCCATCACCGAGGGCAGGACGAATTCACCCCTCCACTTT.